This T cell receptor beta chain was captured in a study of cytomegalovirus exposure and HLA in healthy donors. The V segment lost 1 base and the J segment 4 bases; nucleotides outside the gene matches: 9. Per germline, CDR1 MGHRA and CDR2 YSYEKL. This CDR3 is built from 17 residues. In its sample, this clone was seen a few times. What it recognizes is unknown. Primers included in the PCR were 60 Vbeta and 13 Jbeta primers. The protocol was immunoSEQ multiplex PCR, while the TCRdb copy is restricted to in-frame clones and leaves out a portion. The sample contains over 150,000 clones, almost 85% of which appear only once. Overall study results and limits: What a later analysis reportedly showed was that an Asian-associated ancestry cluster had fewer N-insertions than the approximately 720-donor mean.

The gene calls are TRBV4-1 and TRBJ1-5; 8 bases align to TRBD1. The clonotype was recovered from a boy between 2 and 10 years old in good health and CMV-seronegative. The sequenced material came from PBMCs. The CDR3 DNA reads as TGCGCCAGCAGCCAAGGGTCCCAGGGGGCGCGGAATCAGCCCCAGCATTTT. Protein product: CASSQGSQGARNQPQHF.